One TCR beta chain is described in this entry. The antigen is unknown. This record comes from a study of identical twins. The CDR3 covers 14 residues. Germline CDR1 reads SNHLY; CDR2 reads FYNNEI. The J segment lost 4 bases and the V segment lost 4 bases, leaving 6 bases of the junction unmatched. Whole-study findings and limits: Clonotypes of the beta chain that were abundant in cord blood carried fewer insertions (memory repertoires showed none).

cDNA carried unique molecular identifiers, and a universal primer site was added by template switching. TCRdb fed the 5' RACE reads into MiXCR, producing one record per CDR3 protein. The sample holds 1.5 million to 2 million distinct CDR3 sequences, about 31% seen once. V gene TRBV2 combines with J gene TRBJ1-2; 7 bases agree with TRBD1. Sequencing used cord blood. This receptor was taken from a newborn girl in good health. The CDR3 loop is CASSGSGTVYGYTF. CDR3 bases: TGTGCCAGCAGTGGTAGCGGGACAGTCTATGGCTACACCTTC.